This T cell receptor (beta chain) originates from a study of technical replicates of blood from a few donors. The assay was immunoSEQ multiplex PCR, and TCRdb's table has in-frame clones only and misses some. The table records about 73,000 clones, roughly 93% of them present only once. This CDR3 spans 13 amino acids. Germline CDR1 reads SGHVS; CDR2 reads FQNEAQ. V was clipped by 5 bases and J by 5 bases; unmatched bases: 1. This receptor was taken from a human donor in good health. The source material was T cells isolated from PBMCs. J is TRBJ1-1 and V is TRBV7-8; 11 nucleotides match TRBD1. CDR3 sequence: CASSRDRGTEAFF. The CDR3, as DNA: TGTGCCAGCAGCCGGGACAGGGGGACTGAAGCTTTCTTT.